Listed below are T cell receptor beta chains from one sample, sequenced in a study of Graves' ophthalmopathy and Graves' hyperthyroidism. Via MiXCR, TCRdb re-called the multiplex PCR reads, giving one row per CDR3 protein. The sample has about 1.1 million distinct CDR3 sequences; 35% to 45% are singletons. The material sequenced was peripheral blood or thyroid tissue (not recorded which). All receptors come from an adult man with Graves' hyperthyroidism. The CDR3 runs from the conserved cysteine through the conserved F or W. D genes are given only for firm matches. Not all rows give a size; the values are once, few, many and, for expanded clones, a class.

V gene: TRBV12-5; CDR3 length: 15; J gene: TRBJ2-5; D gene: TRBD2; clone size: few; CDR3 protein: CASGLGLAKGETQYF; CDR3 DNA: TGTGCTAGTGGTTTGGGACTAGCGAAGGGAGAGACCCAGTACTTC
V gene: TRBV19; CDR3 length: 12; J gene: TRBJ1-4; D gene: NA; clone size: many; CDR3 protein: CASSNNAEKLFF; CDR3 DNA: TGTGCCAGTAGTAACAATGCAGAAAAACTGTTTTTT
V gene: TRBV2; CDR3 length: 13; J gene: TRBJ2-2; D gene: NA; clone size: NA; CDR3 protein: CASRPQFVGELFF; CDR3 DNA: TGTGCCAGCAGACCACAGTTTGTCGGGGAGCTGTTTTTT
V gene: TRBV5-1; CDR3 length: 15; J gene: TRBJ2-7; D gene: TRBD1; clone size: NA; CDR3 protein: CASSLLDRPRYEQYF; CDR3 DNA: TGCGCCAGCAGCTTACTGGACAGGCCCCGCTACGAGCAGTACTTC
V gene: TRBV10-2; CDR3 length: 13; J gene: TRBJ1-2; D gene: NA; clone size: few; CDR3 protein: CASSEPDSLGYTF; CDR3 DNA: TGCGCCAGCAGTGAGCCGGACAGTCTTGGCTACACCTTC
V gene: TRBV27; CDR3 length: 13; J gene: TRBJ2-7; D gene: NA; clone size: NA; CDR3 protein: CASSLNLYYEQYF; CDR3 DNA: TGTGCCAGCAGCCTAAATTTATACTACGAGCAGTACTTC
V gene: TRBV7-6; CDR3 length: 14; J gene: TRBJ1-1; D gene: NA; clone size: many; CDR3 protein: CASSFQDSSTEAFF; CDR3 DNA: TGTGCCAGCAGCTTTCAGGATAGCAGCACTGAAGCTTTCTTT
V gene: TRBV6-6; CDR3 length: 15; J gene: TRBJ2-2; D gene: TRBD2; clone size: NA; CDR3 protein: CASNRGGQDTGELFF; CDR3 DNA: TGTGCCAGCAACCGGGGGGGGCAGGACACCGGGGAGCTGTTTTTT
V gene: TRBV15; CDR3 length: 15; J gene: TRBJ2-5; D gene: NA; clone size: many; CDR3 protein: CATSRDNRDLETQYF; CDR3 DNA: TGTGCCACCAGCAGAGATAATCGGGATCTAGAGACCCAGTACTTC
V gene: TRBV7-6; CDR3 length: 16; J gene: TRBJ1-6; D gene: NA; clone size: NA; CDR3 protein: CASNAATGSYNSPLHF; CDR3 DNA: TGTGCCAGCAACGCGGCAACAGGCTCCTATAATTCACCCCTCCACTTT
V gene: TRBV29-1; CDR3 length: 16; J gene: TRBJ1-5; D gene: NA; clone size: many; CDR3 protein: CSVRVRGGNSDQPQHF; CDR3 DNA: TGCAGCGTTAGAGTGAGAGGGGGGAACTCGGATCAGCCCCAGCATTTT
V gene: TRBV7-2; CDR3 length: 12; J gene: TRBJ1-6; D gene: NA; clone size: NA; CDR3 protein: CASSLEYPPLHF; CDR3 DNA: TGTGCCAGCAGCTTAGAGTATCCACCCCTCCACTTT
V gene: TRBV6-5; CDR3 length: 13; J gene: TRBJ2-7; D gene: NA; clone size: many; CDR3 protein: CASMDGLLHEQYF; CDR3 DNA: TGTGCCAGCATGGACGGACTCCTCCACGAGCAGTACTTC
V gene: TRBV7-2; CDR3 length: 13; J gene: TRBJ1-5; D gene: NA; clone size: many; CDR3 protein: CASSLVGNQPQHF; CDR3 DNA: TGTGCCAGCAGCTTAGTGGGAAATCAGCCCCAGCATTTT
V gene: TRBV12-3/TRBV12-4; CDR3 length: 15; J gene: TRBJ2-2; D gene: NA; clone size: few; CDR3 protein: CASSPSTRITGELFF; CDR3 DNA: TGTGCCAGCAGTCCCTCTACACGAATCACCGGGGAGCTGTTTTTT
V gene: TRBV7-9; CDR3 length: 15; J gene: TRBJ1-6; D gene: TRBD1; clone size: many; CDR3 protein: CASSLARGRNSPLHF; CDR3 DNA: TGTGCCAGCAGCTTAGCCAGGGGGCGGAATTCACCCCTCCACTTT
V gene: TRBV10-3; CDR3 length: 14; J gene: TRBJ2-5; D gene: NA; clone size: many; CDR3 protein: CAISQGTNQETQYF; CDR3 DNA: TGTGCCATCAGTCAGGGGACGAATCAAGAGACCCAGTACTTC
V gene: TRBV12-3/TRBV12-4; CDR3 length: 14; J gene: TRBJ2-2; D gene: NA; clone size: NA; CDR3 protein: CASNWAGNTGELFF; CDR3 DNA: TGTGCCAGCAATTGGGCCGGGAACACCGGGGAGCTGTTTTTT
V gene: TRBV9; CDR3 length: 16; J gene: TRBJ1-2; D gene: TRBD1; clone size: NA; CDR3 protein: CASTRDRGNRGYGYTF; CDR3 DNA: TGTGCCAGCACCCGGGACAGGGGAAATCGAGGGTATGGCTACACCTTC
V gene: TRBV7-2; CDR3 length: 15; J gene: TRBJ1-6; D gene: NA; clone size: many; CDR3 protein: CASSPLTGDNSPLHF; CDR3 DNA: TGTGCCAGCAGCCCCCTGACAGGAGATAATTCACCCCTCCACTTT
V gene: TRBV15; CDR3 length: 13; J gene: TRBJ1-2; D gene: NA; clone size: many; CDR3 protein: CATSRPANYGYTF; CDR3 DNA: TGTGCCACCAGCAGACCGGCTAACTATGGCTACACCTTC
V gene: TRBV19; CDR3 length: 18; J gene: TRBJ2-6; D gene: NA; clone size: NA; CDR3 protein: CASSMDSKVSSGANVLTF; CDR3 DNA: TGTGCCAGTAGTATGGATTCGAAGGTATCGAGTGGGGCCAACGTCCTGACTTTC
V gene: TRBV6-5; CDR3 length: 14; J gene: TRBJ1-5; D gene: NA; clone size: once; CDR3 protein: CAISYLGGSQPQHF; CDR3 DNA: TGTGCCATCAGTTACCTGGGGGGCAGTCAGCCCCAGCATTTT
V gene: TRBV9; CDR3 length: 13; J gene: TRBJ1-1; D gene: NA; clone size: many; CDR3 protein: CASSVLEVTEAFF; CDR3 DNA: TGTGCCAGCAGCGTCCTTGAGGTCACTGAAGCTTTCTTT
V gene: TRBV2; CDR3 length: 15; J gene: TRBJ2-7; D gene: TRBD1; clone size: NA; CDR3 protein: CASIGLGQSSYEQYF; CDR3 DNA: TGTGCCAGCATTGGGCTGGGACAGAGCTCCTACGAGCAGTACTTC
V gene: TRBV20-1; CDR3 length: 14; J gene: TRBJ1-1; D gene: NA; clone size: many; CDR3 protein: CSARGPPPGTEAFF; CDR3 DNA: TGCAGTGCTAGGGGTCCCCCCCCGGGCACTGAAGCTTTCTTT
V gene: TRBV29-1; CDR3 length: 10; J gene: TRBJ2-5; D gene: NA; clone size: many; CDR3 protein: CSVALETQYF; CDR3 DNA: TGCAGCGTTGCTCTAGAGACCCAGTACTTC
V gene: TRBV28; CDR3 length: 14; J gene: TRBJ2-7; D gene: NA; clone size: once; CDR3 protein: CASSTLGPSYEQYF; CDR3 DNA: TGTGCCAGCAGTACCCTGGGGCCGTCCTACGAGCAGTACTTC
V gene: TRBV27; CDR3 length: 15; J gene: TRBJ1-4; D gene: NA; clone size: NA; CDR3 protein: CASTSFIGGNEKLFF; CDR3 DNA: TGTGCCAGCACTAGTTTTATCGGGGGTAATGAAAAACTGTTTTTT
V gene: TRBV7-8; CDR3 length: 16; J gene: TRBJ1-4; D gene: NA; clone size: many; CDR3 protein: CASSFSGGQQNEKLFF; CDR3 DNA: TGTGCCAGCAGCTTCAGTGGTGGACAGCAGAATGAAAAACTGTTTTTT
V gene: TRBV6-5; CDR3 length: 11; J gene: TRBJ2-2; D gene: NA; clone size: many; CDR3 protein: CASSEGRELFF; CDR3 DNA: TGTGCCAGCAGCGAGGGGCGGGAGCTGTTTTTT
V gene: TRBV25-1; CDR3 length: 15; J gene: TRBJ1-2; D gene: TRBD1; clone size: once; CDR3 protein: CASSESTGWNYGYTF; CDR3 DNA: TGTGCCAGCAGTGAATCGACAGGGTGGAACTATGGCTACACCTTC
V gene: TRBV9; CDR3 length: 14; J gene: TRBJ1-1; D gene: NA; clone size: many; CDR3 protein: CASSGRNRATEAFF; CDR3 DNA: TGTGCCAGCAGCGGTCGTAATAGGGCGACTGAAGCTTTCTTT
V gene: TRBV2; CDR3 length: 17; J gene: TRBJ1-3; D gene: NA; clone size: many; CDR3 protein: CASSEWGSPLSGNTIYF; CDR3 DNA: TGTGCCAGCAGTGAATGGGGTAGCCCTCTCTCTGGAAACACCATATATTTT
V gene: TRBV7-2; CDR3 length: 15; J gene: TRBJ1-6; D gene: NA; clone size: NA; CDR3 protein: CASSLAGAGSSPLHF; CDR3 DNA: TGTGCCAGCAGCTTGGCCGGGGCAGGGTCCTCACCCCTCCACTTT
V gene: TRBV7-2; CDR3 length: 13; J gene: TRBJ1-2; D gene: NA; clone size: NA; CDR3 protein: CASPGGEVYGYTF; CDR3 DNA: TGTGCCAGTCCGGGCGGGGAAGTCTATGGCTACACCTTC
V gene: TRBV29-1; CDR3 length: 14; J gene: TRBJ2-2; D gene: NA; clone size: many; CDR3 protein: CSVMRSGRAGELFF; CDR3 DNA: TGCAGCGTTATGAGGTCAGGTCGGGCCGGGGAGCTGTTTTTT
V gene: TRBV7-8; CDR3 length: 16; J gene: TRBJ2-7; D gene: NA; clone size: many; CDR3 protein: CASSSPVRGLGYEQYF; CDR3 DNA: TGTGCCAGCAGCTCCCCCGTTCGGGGTTTAGGATACGAGCAGTACTTC
V gene: TRBV14; CDR3 length: 14; J gene: TRBJ2-7; D gene: NA; clone size: NA; CDR3 protein: CASSQGRDDSEQYF; CDR3 DNA: TGTGCCAGCAGCCAAGGCAGGGATGATAGCGAGCAGTACTTC
V gene: TRBV5-1; CDR3 length: 15; J gene: TRBJ1-1; D gene: NA; clone size: NA; CDR3 protein: CASSLEGRTNTEAFF; CDR3 DNA: TGCGCCAGCAGCTTGGAGGGACGTACGAACACTGAAGCTTTCTTT
V gene: TRBV6-6; CDR3 length: 14; J gene: TRBJ1-5; D gene: NA; clone size: many; CDR3 protein: CASKQGWGNQPQHF; CDR3 DNA: TGTGCCAGCAAACAGGGTTGGGGCAATCAGCCCCAGCATTTT
V gene: TRBV29-1; CDR3 length: 12; J gene: TRBJ2-5; D gene: NA; clone size: NA; CDR3 protein: CSVDRGAETQYF; CDR3 DNA: TGCAGCGTTGACAGGGGTGCTGAGACCCAGTACTTC
V gene: TRBV2; CDR3 length: 13; J gene: TRBJ1-2; D gene: NA; clone size: NA; CDR3 protein: CASSTSGTHGYTF; CDR3 DNA: TGTGCCAGCAGTACTAGCGGGACACATGGCTACACCTTC